This record covers a single T cell receptor beta chain. The data originate from a study of control samples from healthy donors and cancer patients. The germline gives CDR1 MNHEY, CDR2 SMNVEV (reference sequence). V was shortened by 3 bases and J by 11 bases, with 11 bases between the two germline ends. CDR3 length: 12 amino acids. The protocol was immunoSEQ multiplex PCR, while the TCRdb copy is restricted to in-frame clones and leaves out a portion. The sample has about 140,000 clones, just over 85% seen once. This sequence joins TRBV27 and TRBJ2-1; TRBD2 might be the D (6 bases). The receptor's source is a man in his late teens or twenties in good health. Sequenced material: blood. CDR3 nucleotide sequence: TGTGCCAGCAGTTTCGGTGCGGGGAAGCAGTTCTTC. Protein sequence: CASSFGAGKQFF.